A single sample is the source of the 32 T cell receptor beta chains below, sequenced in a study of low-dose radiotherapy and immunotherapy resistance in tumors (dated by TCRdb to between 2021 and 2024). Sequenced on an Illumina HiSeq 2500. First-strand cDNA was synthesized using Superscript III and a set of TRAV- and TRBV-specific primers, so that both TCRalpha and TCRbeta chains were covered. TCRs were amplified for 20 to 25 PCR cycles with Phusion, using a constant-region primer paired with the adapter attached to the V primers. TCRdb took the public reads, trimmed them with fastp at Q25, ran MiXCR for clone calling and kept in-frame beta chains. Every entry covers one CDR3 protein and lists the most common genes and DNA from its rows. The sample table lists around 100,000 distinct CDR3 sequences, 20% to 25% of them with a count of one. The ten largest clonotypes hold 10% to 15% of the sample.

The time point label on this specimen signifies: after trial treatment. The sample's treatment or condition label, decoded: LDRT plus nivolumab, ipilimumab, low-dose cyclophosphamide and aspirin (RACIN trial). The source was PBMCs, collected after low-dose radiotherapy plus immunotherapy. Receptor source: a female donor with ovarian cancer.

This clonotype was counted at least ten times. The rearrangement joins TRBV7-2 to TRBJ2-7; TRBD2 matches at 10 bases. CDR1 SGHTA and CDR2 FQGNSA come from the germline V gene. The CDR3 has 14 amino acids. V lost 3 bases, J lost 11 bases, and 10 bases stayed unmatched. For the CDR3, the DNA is TGTGCCAGCAGCTTGGAGCTAGCGGGAGCTCAGAAGTACTTC. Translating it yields CASSLELAGAQKYF. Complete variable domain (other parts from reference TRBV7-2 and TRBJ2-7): GAGVSQSPSNKVTEKGKDVELRCDPISGHTALYWYRQSLGQGLEFLIYFQGNSAPDKSGLPSDRFSAERTGGSVSTLTIQRTQQEDSAVYLCASSLELAGAQKYFGPGTRLTVT.

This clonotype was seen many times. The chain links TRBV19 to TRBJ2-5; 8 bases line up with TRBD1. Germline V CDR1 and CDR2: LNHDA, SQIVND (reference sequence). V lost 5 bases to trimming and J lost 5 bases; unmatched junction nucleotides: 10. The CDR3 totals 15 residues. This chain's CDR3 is CASSGQGAFIETQYF. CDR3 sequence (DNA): TGTGCCAGTAGTGGGCAGGGGGCCTTCATTGAGACCCAGTACTTC.

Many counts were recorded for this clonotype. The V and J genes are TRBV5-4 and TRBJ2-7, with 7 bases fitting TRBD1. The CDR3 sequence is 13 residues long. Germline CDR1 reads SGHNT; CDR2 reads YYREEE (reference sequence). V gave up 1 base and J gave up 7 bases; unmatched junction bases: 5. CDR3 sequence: CASSLTGVGEQYF. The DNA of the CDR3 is TGTGCCAGCAGCTTGACAGGGGTGGGAGAGCAGTACTTC. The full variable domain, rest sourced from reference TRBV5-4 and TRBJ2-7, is ETGVTQSPTHLIKTRGQQVTLRCSSQSGHNTVSWYQQALGQGPQFIFQYYREEENGRGNFPPRFSGLQFPNYSSELNVNALELDDSALYLCASSLTGVGEQYFGPGTRLTVT.

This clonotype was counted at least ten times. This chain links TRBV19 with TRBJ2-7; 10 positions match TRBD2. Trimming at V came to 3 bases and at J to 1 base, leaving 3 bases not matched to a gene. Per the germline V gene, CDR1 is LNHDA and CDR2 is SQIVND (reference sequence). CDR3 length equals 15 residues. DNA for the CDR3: TGTGCCAGTAGTATGCTAGCGGGAGCTTCCTACGAGCAGTACTTC. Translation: CASSMLAGASYEQYF.

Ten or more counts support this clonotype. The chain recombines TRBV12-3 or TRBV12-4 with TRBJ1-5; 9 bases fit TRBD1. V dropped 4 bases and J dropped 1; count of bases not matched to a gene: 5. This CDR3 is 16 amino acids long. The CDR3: CASSSGQGFSNQPQHF. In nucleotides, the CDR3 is TGTGCCAGCAGTTCCGGACAGGGGTTCAGCAATCAGCCCCAGCATTTT.

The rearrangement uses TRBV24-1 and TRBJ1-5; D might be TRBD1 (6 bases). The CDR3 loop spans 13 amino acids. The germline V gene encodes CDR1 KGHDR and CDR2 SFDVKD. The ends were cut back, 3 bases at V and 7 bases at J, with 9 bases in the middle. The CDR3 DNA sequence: TGTGCCACCAGTGATGTAGGGGGGCAGCCCCAGCATTTT. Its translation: CATSDVGGQPQHF.

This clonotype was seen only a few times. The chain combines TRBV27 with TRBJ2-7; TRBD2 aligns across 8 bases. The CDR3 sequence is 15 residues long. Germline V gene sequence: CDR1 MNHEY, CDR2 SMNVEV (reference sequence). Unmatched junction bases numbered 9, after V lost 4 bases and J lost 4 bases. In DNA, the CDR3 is TGTGCCAGCAGTTCCCCGGGGGTAGCGGGGTACGAGCAGTACTTC. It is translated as CASSSPGVAGYEQYF.

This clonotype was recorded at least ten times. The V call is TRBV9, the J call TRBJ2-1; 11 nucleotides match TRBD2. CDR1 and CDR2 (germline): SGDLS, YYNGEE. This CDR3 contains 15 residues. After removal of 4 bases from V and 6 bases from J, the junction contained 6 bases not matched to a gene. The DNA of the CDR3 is TGTGCCAGCAGCCTGACTAGCGGGGAGCTCAATGAGCAGTTCTTC. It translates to CASSLTSGELNEQFF.

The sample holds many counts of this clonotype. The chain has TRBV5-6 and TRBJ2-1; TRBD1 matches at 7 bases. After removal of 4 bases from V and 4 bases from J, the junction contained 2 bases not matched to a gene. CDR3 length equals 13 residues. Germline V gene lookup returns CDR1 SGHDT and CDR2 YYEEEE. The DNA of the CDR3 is TGTGCCAGCAGCCTGACAGGGTACAATGAGCAGTTCTTC. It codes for CASSLTGYNEQFF.

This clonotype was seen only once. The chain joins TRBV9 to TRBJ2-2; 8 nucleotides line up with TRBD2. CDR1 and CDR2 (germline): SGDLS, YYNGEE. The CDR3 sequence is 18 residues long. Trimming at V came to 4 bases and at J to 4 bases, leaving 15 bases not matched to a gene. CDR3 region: CASSPEPGGARSTGELFF. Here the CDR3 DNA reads TGTGCCAGCAGCCCCGAACCGGGGGGGGCGCGATCCACCGGGGAGCTGTTTTTT.

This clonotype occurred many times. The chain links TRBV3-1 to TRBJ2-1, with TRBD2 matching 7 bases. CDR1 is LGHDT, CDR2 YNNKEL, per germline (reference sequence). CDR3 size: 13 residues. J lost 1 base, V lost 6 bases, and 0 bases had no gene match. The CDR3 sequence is CASSSGSYNEQFF. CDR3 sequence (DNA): TGTGCCAGCAGTAGCGGGTCCTACAATGAGCAGTTCTTC.

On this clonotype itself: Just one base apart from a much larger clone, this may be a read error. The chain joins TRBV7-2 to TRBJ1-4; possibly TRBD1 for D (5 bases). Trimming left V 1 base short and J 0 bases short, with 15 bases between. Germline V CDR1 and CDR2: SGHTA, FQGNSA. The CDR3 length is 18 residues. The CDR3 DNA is TGTGCCAGCAGCTTAGACCGACAGACCCGAGCAACTAATGAAAAACTGTTTTTT. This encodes CASSLDRQTRATNEKLFF.

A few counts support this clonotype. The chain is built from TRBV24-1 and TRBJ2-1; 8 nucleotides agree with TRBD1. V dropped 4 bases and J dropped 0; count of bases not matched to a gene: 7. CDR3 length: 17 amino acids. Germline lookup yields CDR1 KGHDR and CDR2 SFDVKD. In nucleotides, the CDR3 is TGTGCCACCAGTGACCGCTCTACAGGGGGCTCCTACAATGAGCAGTTCTTC. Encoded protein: CATSDRSTGGSYNEQFF.

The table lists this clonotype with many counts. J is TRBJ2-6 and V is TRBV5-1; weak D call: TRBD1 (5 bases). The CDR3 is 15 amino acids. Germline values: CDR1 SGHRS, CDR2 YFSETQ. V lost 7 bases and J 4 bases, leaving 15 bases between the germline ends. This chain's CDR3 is CASAGQGAGANVLTF. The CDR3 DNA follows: TGCGCCAGCGCCGGGCAGGGTGCAGGGGCCAACGTCCTGACTTTC.

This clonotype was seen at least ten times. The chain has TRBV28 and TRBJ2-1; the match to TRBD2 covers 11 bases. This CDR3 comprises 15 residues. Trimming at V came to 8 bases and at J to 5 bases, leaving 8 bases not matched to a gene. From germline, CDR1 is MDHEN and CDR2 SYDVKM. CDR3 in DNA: TGTGCCAGCTCGGTAGCGGGGGGGCCCCACAATGAGCAGTTCTTC. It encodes CASSVAGGPHNEQFF.

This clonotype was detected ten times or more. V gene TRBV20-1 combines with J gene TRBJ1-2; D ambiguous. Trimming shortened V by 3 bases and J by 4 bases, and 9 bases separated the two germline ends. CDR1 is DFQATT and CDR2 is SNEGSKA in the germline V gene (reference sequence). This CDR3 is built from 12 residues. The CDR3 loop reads CSASHSVYGYTF. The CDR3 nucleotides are TGCAGTGCTAGTCACAGCGTCTATGGCTACACCTTC.

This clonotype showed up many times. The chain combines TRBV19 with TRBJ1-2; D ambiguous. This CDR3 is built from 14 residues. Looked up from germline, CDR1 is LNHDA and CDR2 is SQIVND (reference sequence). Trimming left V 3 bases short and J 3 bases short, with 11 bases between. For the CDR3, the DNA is TGTGCCAGTAGTATTGAATGGGCGGACTATGGCTACACCTTC. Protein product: CASSIEWADYGYTF.

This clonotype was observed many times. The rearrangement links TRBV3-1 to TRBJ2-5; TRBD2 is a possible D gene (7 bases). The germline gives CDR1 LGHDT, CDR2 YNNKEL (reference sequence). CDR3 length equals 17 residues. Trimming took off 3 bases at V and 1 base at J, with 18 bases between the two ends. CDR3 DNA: TGTGCCAGCAGCCACCCTCCCTCGGGGGGCCGCCAAGAGACCCAGTACTTC. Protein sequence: CASSHPPSGGRQETQYF.

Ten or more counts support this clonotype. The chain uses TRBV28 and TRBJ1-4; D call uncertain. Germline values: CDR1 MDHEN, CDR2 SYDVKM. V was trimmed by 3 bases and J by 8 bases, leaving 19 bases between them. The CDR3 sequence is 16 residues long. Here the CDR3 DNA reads TGTGCCAGCAGTTTCGGCGGCCGCGGAAGTCGGGAAAAACTGTTTTTT. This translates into CASSFGGRGSREKLFF.

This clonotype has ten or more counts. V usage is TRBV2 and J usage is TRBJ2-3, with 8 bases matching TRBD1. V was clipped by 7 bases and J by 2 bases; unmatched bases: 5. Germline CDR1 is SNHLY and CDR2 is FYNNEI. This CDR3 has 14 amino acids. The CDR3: CASKGQGPTDTQYF. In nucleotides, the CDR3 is TGTGCCAGCAAAGGACAGGGACCCACAGATACGCAGTATTTT. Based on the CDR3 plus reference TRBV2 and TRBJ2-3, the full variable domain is EPEVTQTPSHQVTQMGQEVILRCVPISNHLYFYWYRQILGQKVEFLVSFYNNEISEKSEIFDDQFSVERPDGSNFTLKIRSTKLEDSAMYFCASKGQGPTDTQYFGPGTRLTVL.

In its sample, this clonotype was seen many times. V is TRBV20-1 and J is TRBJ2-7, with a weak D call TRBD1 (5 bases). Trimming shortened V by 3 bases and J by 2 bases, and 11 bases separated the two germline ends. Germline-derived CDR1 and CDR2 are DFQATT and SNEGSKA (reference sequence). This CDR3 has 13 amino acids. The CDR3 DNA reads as TGCAGTGCTAGGCACACAGGAACCTACGAGCAGTACTTC. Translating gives CSARHTGTYEQYF.

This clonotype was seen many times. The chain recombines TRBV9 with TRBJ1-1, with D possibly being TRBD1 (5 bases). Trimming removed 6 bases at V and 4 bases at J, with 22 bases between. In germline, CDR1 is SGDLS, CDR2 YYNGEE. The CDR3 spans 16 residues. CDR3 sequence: CASMAYGAARSTEAFF. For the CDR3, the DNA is TGTGCCAGCATGGCGTATGGGGCGGCGAGGAGCACTGAAGCTTTCTTT.

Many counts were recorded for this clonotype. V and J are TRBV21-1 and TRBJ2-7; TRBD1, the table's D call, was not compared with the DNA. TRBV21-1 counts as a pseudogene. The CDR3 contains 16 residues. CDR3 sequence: CASSNRSRGSSYEQYF. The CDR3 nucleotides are TGTGCCAGCAGCAATCGCTCGCGGGGGTCCTCCTACGAGCAGTACTTC.

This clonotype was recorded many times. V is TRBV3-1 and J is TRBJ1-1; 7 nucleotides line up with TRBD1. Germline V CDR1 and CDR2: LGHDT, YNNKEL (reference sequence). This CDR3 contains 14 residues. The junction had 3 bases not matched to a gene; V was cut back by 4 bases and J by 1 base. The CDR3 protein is CASSRYRGNTEAFF. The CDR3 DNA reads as TGTGCCAGCAGCCGATACAGGGGGAACACTGAAGCTTTCTTT.

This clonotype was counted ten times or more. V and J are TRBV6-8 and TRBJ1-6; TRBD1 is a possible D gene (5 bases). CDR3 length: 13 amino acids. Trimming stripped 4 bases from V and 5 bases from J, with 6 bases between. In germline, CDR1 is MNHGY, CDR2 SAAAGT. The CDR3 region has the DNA TGTGCCAGCAGTTCCAGGGATAATTCACCCCTCCACTTT. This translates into CASSSRDNSPLHF.

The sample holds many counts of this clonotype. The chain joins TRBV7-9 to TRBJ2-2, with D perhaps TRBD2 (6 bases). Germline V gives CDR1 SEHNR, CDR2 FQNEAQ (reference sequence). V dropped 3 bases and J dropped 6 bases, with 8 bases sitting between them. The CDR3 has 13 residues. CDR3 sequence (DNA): TGTGCCAGCAGCTTGGAGGGTTCCGGGGAGCTGTTTTTT. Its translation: CASSLEGSGELFF.

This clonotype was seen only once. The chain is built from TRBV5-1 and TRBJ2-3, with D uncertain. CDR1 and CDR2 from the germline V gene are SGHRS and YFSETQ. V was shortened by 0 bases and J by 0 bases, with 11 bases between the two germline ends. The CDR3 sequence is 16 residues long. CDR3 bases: TGCGCCAGCAGCTTGGCCGGACCTTCTAGCACAGATACGCAGTATTTT. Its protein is CASSLAGPSSTDTQYF.

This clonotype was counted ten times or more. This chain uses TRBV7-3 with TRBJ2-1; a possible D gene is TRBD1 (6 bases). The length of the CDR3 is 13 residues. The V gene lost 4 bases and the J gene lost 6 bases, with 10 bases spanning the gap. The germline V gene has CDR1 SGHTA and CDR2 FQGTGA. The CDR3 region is CASSSNRANEQFF. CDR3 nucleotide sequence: TGTGCCAGCAGCTCCAACAGGGCCAATGAGCAGTTCTTC.

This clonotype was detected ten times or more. CDR3 loop: CASRVKGASNTGELFF. CDR3 sequence (DNA): TGTGCCAGTAGAGTAAAGGGGGCTTCGAACACCGGGGAGCTGTTTTTT. This rearrangement joins TRBV19 to TRBJ2-2; 7 nucleotides match TRBD1. V lost 6 bases and J lost 0; bases outside the gene matches: 7. The V gene's germline CDR1 is LNHDA and CDR2 SQIVND (reference sequence). The CDR3 runs 16 residues.

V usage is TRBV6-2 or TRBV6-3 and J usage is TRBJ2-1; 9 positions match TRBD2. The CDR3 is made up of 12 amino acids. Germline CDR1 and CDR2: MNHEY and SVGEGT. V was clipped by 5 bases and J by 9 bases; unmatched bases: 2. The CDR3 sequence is CASSEAGGEQFF. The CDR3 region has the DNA TGTGCCAGCAGTGAAGCGGGGGGTGAGCAGTTCTTC.

The CDR3 spells CASSLRGRGGGYTF. CDR3 nucleotide sequence: TGTGCCAGCAGCCTCCGGGGGCGCGGGGGAGGCTACACCTTC. V gene TRBV28 combines with J gene TRBJ1-2; the D gene is possibly TRBD1 (6 bases). Germline loops: CDR1 MDHEN, CDR2 SYDVKM. V was trimmed by 6 bases and J by 8 bases, leaving 19 bases between them. This CDR3 contains 14 residues.

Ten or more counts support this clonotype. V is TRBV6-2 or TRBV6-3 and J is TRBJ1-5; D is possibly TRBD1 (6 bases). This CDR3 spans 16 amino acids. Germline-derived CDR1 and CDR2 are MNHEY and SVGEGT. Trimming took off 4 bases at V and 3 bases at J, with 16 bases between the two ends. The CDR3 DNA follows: TGTGCCAGCAGTTCCAACAGGGTGGGGAACAATCAGCCCCAGCATTTT. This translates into CASSSNRVGNNQPQHF.